Presented here are 10 T cell receptor beta chains from one specimen sequenced in a study of T cells in tuberculosis. The assay was immunoSEQ multiplex PCR, and TCRdb's table has in-frame clones only and misses some. The table records some 40,000 clones, around 96% of them present only once. The sequencing sample was made of PBMCs. The receptors were gathered from a donor aged 10 to 29 with latent tuberculosis or without tuberculosis infection.

This chain connects TRBV28 to TRBJ1-1, with D possibly TRBD1 on 6 matching bases. Germline CDR1 and CDR2: MDHEN and SYDVKM. V lost 6 bases and J 7 bases, leaving 12 bases between the germline ends. This CDR3 is built from 12 residues. The CDR3 is CASSSGQFEAFF. The CDR3 DNA sequence: TGTGCCAGCAGCAGCGGACAGTTTGAAGCTTTCTTT.

The V and J genes are TRBV7-2 and TRBJ2-3; possible D gene TRBD2, 5 bases. V lost 5 bases to trimming and J lost 2 bases, with 14 bases between them. Germline values: CDR1 SGHTA, CDR2 FQGNSA. The CDR3 spans 15 residues. This CDR3 reads CASSLRERNTDTQYF. The CDR3 DNA reads as TGTGCCAGCAGCCTCCGGGAAAGAAACACAGATACGCAGTATTTT.

The chain has TRBV9 and TRBJ1-2, with D maybe TRBD1 (6 bases). V was trimmed by 0 bases and J by 1 base, leaving 16 bases between them. This CDR3 contains 17 residues. In germline, CDR1 is SGDLS, CDR2 YYNGEE. The CDR3 coding sequence is TGTGCCAGCAGCGTAGGCAGGGGACTATCCAGTAACTATGGCTACACCTTC. Translation: CASSVGRGLSSNYGYTF.

V gene TRBV30 combines with J gene TRBJ1-2; TRBD1 matches 7 bases. CDR1 is GTSNPN and CDR2 is SVGIG in the germline V gene (reference sequence). The CDR3 is 16 amino acids. Trimming at V came to 0 bases and at J to 2 bases, leaving 9 bases not matched to a gene. CDR3 coding DNA: TGTGCCTGGAGTGTACTCTTAGGGGGCGCGAACTATGGCTACACCTTC. It specifies CAWSVLLGGANYGYTF.

This chain joins TRBV5-1 and TRBJ1-4, with D uncertain. Trimming stripped 0 bases from V and 7 bases from J, with 10 bases between. From germline, CDR1 is SGHRS and CDR2 YFSETQ. The CDR3 sequence is 14 residues long. The CDR3 region is CASSLAAGSEKLFF. The CDR3 DNA follows: TGCGCCAGCAGCTTGGCCGCGGGAAGTGAAAAACTGTTTTTT.

The chain couples TRBV18 to TRBJ2-1, with 7 bases that match TRBD2. The CDR3 is 15 amino acids. In germline, CDR1 is KGHSH, CDR2 LQKENI. V gave up 2 bases and J gave up 9 bases; unmatched junction bases: 10. The CDR3 DNA follows: TGTGCCAGCTCACCAGGGAGCGTGGCGGGGGTTGAGCAGTTCTTC. Amino acids: CASSPGSVAGVEQFF.

This clone was picked up one time. The V gene is TRBV9, the J gene TRBJ1-6; D not certain. The CDR3 is made up of 15 amino acids. V was shortened by 0 bases and J by 5 bases, with 9 bases between the two germline ends. Germline assignment: CDR1 SGDLS and CDR2 YYNGEE. The CDR3 loop reads CASSVGQANNSPLHF. The CDR3 DNA follows: TGTGCCAGCAGCGTAGGTCAGGCAAATAATTCACCCCTCCACTTT.

CDR3 in DNA: TGCGCCAGCAGCATGCAGAGCGGAAACGCAACTCGCCCTAAACTACTGAACACTGAAGCTTTCTTT. Encoded protein: CASSMQSGNATRPKLLNTEAFF. The V gene is TRBV5-1, the J gene TRBJ1-1; no clear D. Trimming cost V 4 bases and J 0 bases, with 34 bases left between them. This CDR3 spans 22 amino acids. Germline CDR1 and CDR2: SGHRS and YFSETQ.

The chain uses TRBV30 and TRBJ1-2, with TRBD1 matching 7 bases. The V gene end was trimmed by 3 bases and the J gene end by 3 bases; junction bases not matched to a gene: 13. Germline V CDR1 and CDR2: GTSNPN, SVGIG (reference sequence). This CDR3 contains 16 residues. The CDR3 protein is CAWRPGLGRGDYGYTF. The CDR3 DNA reads as TGTGCCTGGAGGCCTGGGTTGGGCAGGGGGGACTATGGCTACACCTTC.

This chain joins TRBV21-1 and TRBJ2-7; the table names TRBD1, a call not compared with the DNA. TRBV21-1 is a recognized pseudogene. This CDR3 spans 15 amino acids. This CDR3 reads CASSETGEGSYEQYF. In nucleotides, the CDR3 is TGTGCCAGCAGCGAGACAGGGGAGGGCTCCTACGAGCAGTACTTC.